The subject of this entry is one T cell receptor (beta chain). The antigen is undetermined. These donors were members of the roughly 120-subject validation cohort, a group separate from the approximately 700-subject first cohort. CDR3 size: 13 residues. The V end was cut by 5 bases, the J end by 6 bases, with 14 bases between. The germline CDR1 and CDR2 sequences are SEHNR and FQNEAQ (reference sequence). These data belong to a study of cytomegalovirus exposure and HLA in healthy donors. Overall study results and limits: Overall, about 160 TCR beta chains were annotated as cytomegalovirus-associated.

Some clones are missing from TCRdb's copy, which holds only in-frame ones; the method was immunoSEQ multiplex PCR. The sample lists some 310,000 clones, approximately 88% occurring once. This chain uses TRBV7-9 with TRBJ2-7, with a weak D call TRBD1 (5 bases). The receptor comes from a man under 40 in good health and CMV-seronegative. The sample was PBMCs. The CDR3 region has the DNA TGTGCCAGCAGCCCCCAGGGTTTGCGCGAGCAGTACTTC. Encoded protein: CASSPQGLREQYF.